The 14 T cell receptor beta chains given below trace back to one sample, sequenced in a study of OX40 agonist ivuxolimab in advanced cancers. Profiled with immunoSEQ multiplex PCR; TCRdb holds only in-frame clones, not every one. The sample contains under 100,000 clones, about 85% of which appear only once. The sequencing here drew on CD4+ or CD8+ T cells sorted from blood, taken in a trial of the OX40 agonist ivuxolimab. The receptor source for this set is an adult with an advanced solid tumor such as melanoma, head and neck, liver or kidney cancer.

V usage is TRBV6-6 and J usage is TRBJ1-3, with D perhaps matching TRBD1 (6 bases). There are 15 residues in the CDR3. Germline V gene lookup returns CDR1 MNHNY and CDR2 SVGAGI (reference sequence). Deletions cut 5 bases from V and 0 bases from J, with 11 bases between. CDR3 residues: CASSLDRLSGNTIYF. Here the CDR3 DNA reads TGTGCCAGCAGTCTTGACAGGCTCTCTGGAAACACCATATATTTT.

This clone was found a few times. This rearrangement joins TRBV5-6 to TRBJ2-1; 9 nucleotides align to TRBD2. V trimming: 1 base; J trimming: 4 bases; junction bases outside the gene matches: 3. The CDR3 has 15 amino acids. The germline gives CDR1 SGHDT, CDR2 YYEEEE. The CDR3 DNA follows: TGTGCCAGCAGCTTGATGAGCGGGGGGTACAATGAGCAGTTCTTC. This codes for CASSLMSGGYNEQFF.

The V and J genes are TRBV10-3 and TRBJ1-1; D gene unclear. The length of the CDR3 is 13 residues. Germline V gives CDR1 ENHRY, CDR2 SYGVKD. The V end lost 2 bases, the J end lost 10 bases, and 14 bases lay between the germline ends. CDR3 protein: CAISEGVGWPAFF. In DNA, the CDR3 is TGTGCCATCAGTGAGGGGGTGGGGTGGCCAGCTTTCTTT.

The chain links TRBV6-5 to TRBJ1-2, with D tentatively TRBD1 (5 bases). The CDR3 extends over 14 amino acids. Trimming removed 8 bases from V and 2 bases from J, with 15 bases in between. Germline loops: CDR1 MNHEY, CDR2 SVGAGI. CDR3 sequence: CASATQGYNYGYTF. Written as DNA, the CDR3 is TGTGCCAGCGCAACCCAGGGTTACAACTATGGCTACACCTTC.

This chain links TRBV7-9 with TRBJ1-3; D gene ambiguous. The CDR3 runs to 15 residues. Germline V gene sequence: CDR1 SEHNR, CDR2 FQNEAQ (reference sequence). Trimming shortened V by 5 bases and J by 3 bases, and 14 bases separated the two germline ends. CDR3 amino acids: CASSPSRTDGNTIYF. CDR3 bases: TGTGCCAGCAGCCCCTCTAGGACGGATGGAAACACCATATATTTT.

This clone was counted once. The chain carries TRBV2 and TRBJ1-6; D uncertain. This CDR3 spans 15 amino acids. Germline V gene sequence: CDR1 SNHLY, CDR2 FYNNEI. The ends were cut back, 1 base at V and 7 bases at J, with 11 bases in the middle. The CDR3 loop reads CASSEEGQRNSPLHF. Written as DNA, the CDR3 is TGTGCCAGCAGTGAAGAGGGCCAACGCAATTCACCCCTCCACTTT.

This clone was detected once. The chain has TRBV6-1 and TRBJ2-1, with 11 positions matching TRBD2. This CDR3 contains 15 residues. J gave up 4 bases and V 2 bases, and 1 base lay outside the gene matches. The germline CDR1 and CDR2 sequences are MNHNS and SASEGT. The DNA of the CDR3 is TGTGCCAGCAGTGAAATAGCGGGGGGGTACAATGAGCAGTTCTTC. Protein: CASSEIAGGYNEQFF.

This chain joins TRBV5-1 and TRBJ2-2; 10 positions match TRBD1. This CDR3 contains 16 residues. The V gene end was trimmed by 4 bases and the J gene end by 1 base; junction bases not matched to a gene: 4. CDR1 and CDR2 from the germline V gene are SGHRS and YFSETQ. This CDR3 is CASSGGTGVNTGELFF. Written as DNA, the CDR3 is TGCGCCAGCAGCGGGGGGACAGGGGTGAACACCGGGGAGCTGTTTTTT.

The chain is built from TRBV10-3 and TRBJ2-1; possible D gene TRBD2, 6 bases. Germline V gene sequence: CDR1 ENHRY, CDR2 SYGVKD. This CDR3 contains 16 residues. V was shortened by 5 bases and J by 7 bases, with 21 bases between the two germline ends. The CDR3 protein is CAISQGRGSRSNEQFF. Written as DNA, the CDR3 is TGTGCCATCAGTCAAGGGCGGGGTTCCCGGTCGAATGAGCAGTTCTTC.

For this clone: A much larger clone differs from this one at a single base, so this may be a read error. The identical CDR3 is also encoded by other nucleotide sequences in the sample. The CDR3 DNA follows: TGCGCCAGCAGCCAAGAGCCCCAGAGCAATCAGCCCCAGCATTTT. Its protein product is CASSQEPQSNQPQHF. This chain joins TRBV4-3 and TRBJ1-5; D is ambiguous. This CDR3 comprises 15 residues. Germline CDR1 and CDR2: LGHNA and YSLEER. V dropped 0 bases and J dropped 1 base, with 7 bases sitting between them.

This clone has a single count. The chain combines TRBV4-1 with TRBJ2-5; 10 nucleotides agree with TRBD2. This CDR3 region has 17 residues. Looked up from germline, CDR1 is MGHRA and CDR2 is YSYEKL. The V segment lost 1 base and the J segment 4 bases; nucleotides outside the gene matches: 9. The CDR3, as DNA: TGCGCCAGCAGCCAAGTGACCTCTAGCGGGAGCGGAGAGACCCAGTACTTC. This sequence encodes CASSQVTSSGSGETQYF.

This chain connects TRBV25-1 to TRBJ1-1; no clear D. With 5 bases removed from V and 7 bases from J, the gap between germline ends came to 5 bases. The CDR3 has 10 residues. Germline CDR1 and CDR2: MGHDK and SYGVNS. The CDR3 DNA follows: TGTGCCAGCAGTAAGGGTGAAGCTTTCTTT. Amino acid sequence: CASSKGEAFF.

V and J are TRBV30 and TRBJ1-4; D is unclear. Germline CDR1 GTSNPN, CDR2 SVGIG (reference sequence). This CDR3 comprises 14 residues. V was shortened by 0 bases and J by 8 bases, with 13 bases between the two germline ends. CDR3 loop: CAWSVISGGEKLFF. CDR3 DNA: TGTGCCTGGAGTGTAATTTCTGGAGGAGAAAAACTGTTTTTT.

About this clone: Other DNA variants within this sample encode the same CDR3. This chain connects TRBV30 to TRBJ2-2, with D possibly being TRBD2 (6 bases). V lost 2 bases and J 9 bases, leaving 7 bases between the germline ends. The V gene's germline CDR1 is GTSNPN and CDR2 SVGIG (reference sequence). The CDR3 runs to 11 residues. CDR3 nucleotides: TGTGCCTGGAGTCGGGAGCGGGAGCTGTTTTTT. It encodes CAWSRERELFF.